This T cell receptor (beta chain) was documented in a study of CD8 T cells in ankylosing spondylitis. The study, taken as a whole, reports: Certain motif variants had earlier been reported in reactive arthritis synovial fluid and blood. Characteristic, it appeared, of ankylosing spondylitis blood was a TCR beta motif of about eight highly homologous variants. The study looked at matched synovial fluid samples from ankylosing spondylitis patients. Disease-linked clones were reported to be significantly enriched there.

Concerning this clonotype: Its antigen remains unidentified.

Making use of molecular barcodes, quantitative 5'-RACE generated TCR beta libraries. TCRdb reanalysed the 5' RACE reads using MiXCR and keeps one entry per CDR3 protein. The data show 250,000 to 350,000 distinct CDR3 sequences, with 20% seen just once and 7.5% to 9% held by the top ten. The receptor comes from a male donor with ankylosing spondylitis or in good health (not recorded which). The sequencing input was blood, either unsorted or a sorted T cell fraction (not recorded which).

The CDR3 DNA follows: TGTGCCAGCAGCTTAATGTCCGGATTAACGAACACCGGGGAGCTGTTTTTT. Translating it yields CASSLMSGLTNTGELFF. The V gene is TRBV7-2, the J gene TRBJ2-2; no firm D call. The CDR3 is made up of 17 amino acids. In germline, CDR1 is SGHTA, CDR2 FQGNSA. V was trimmed by 2 bases and J by 0 bases, leaving 13 bases between them.